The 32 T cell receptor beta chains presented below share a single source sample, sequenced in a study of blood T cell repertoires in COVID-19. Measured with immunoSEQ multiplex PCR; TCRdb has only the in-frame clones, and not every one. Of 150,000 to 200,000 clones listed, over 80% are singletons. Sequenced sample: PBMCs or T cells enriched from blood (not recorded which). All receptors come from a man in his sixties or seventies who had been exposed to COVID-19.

CDR3 bases: TGTGCCAGTAGTCCCCGGACAGGGGGGGATTACGGCTACACCTTC. This gives the protein CASSPRTGGDYGYTF. The chain has TRBV19 and TRBJ1-2; 10 bases line up with TRBD1. The trim removed 5 bases at V and 8 bases at J, leaving 11 bases unmatched. The germline CDR1 and CDR2 sequences are LNHDA and SQIVND (reference sequence). This CDR3 has 15 residues.

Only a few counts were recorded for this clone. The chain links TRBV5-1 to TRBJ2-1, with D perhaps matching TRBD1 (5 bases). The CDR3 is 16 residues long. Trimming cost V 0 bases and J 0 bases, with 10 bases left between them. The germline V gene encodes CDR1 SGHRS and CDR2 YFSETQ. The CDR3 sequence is CASSLGRGSSYNEQFF. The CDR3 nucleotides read TGCGCCAGCAGCTTGGGTAGGGGTAGCTCCTACAATGAGCAGTTCTTC.

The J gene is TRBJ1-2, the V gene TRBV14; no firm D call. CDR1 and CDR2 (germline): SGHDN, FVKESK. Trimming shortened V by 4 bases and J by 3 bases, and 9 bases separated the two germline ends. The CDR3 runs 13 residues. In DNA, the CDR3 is TGTGCCAGCAGCCCGCGGCGGGACTATGGCTACACCTTC. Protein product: CASSPRRDYGYTF.

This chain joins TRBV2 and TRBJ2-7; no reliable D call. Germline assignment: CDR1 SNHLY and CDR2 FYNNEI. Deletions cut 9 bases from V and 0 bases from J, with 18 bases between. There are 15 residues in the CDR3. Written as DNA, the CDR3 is TGTGCCAGTACCCTTGGGCTACCGAACTCCTACGAGCAGTACTTC. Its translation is CASTLGLPNSYEQYF.

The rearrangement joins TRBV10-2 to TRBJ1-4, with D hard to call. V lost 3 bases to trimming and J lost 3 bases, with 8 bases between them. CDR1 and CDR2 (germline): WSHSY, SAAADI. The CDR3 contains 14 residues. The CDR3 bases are TGCGCCAGCAGTGATCCGGGATCTAATGAAAAACTGTTTTTT. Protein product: CASSDPGSNEKLFF.

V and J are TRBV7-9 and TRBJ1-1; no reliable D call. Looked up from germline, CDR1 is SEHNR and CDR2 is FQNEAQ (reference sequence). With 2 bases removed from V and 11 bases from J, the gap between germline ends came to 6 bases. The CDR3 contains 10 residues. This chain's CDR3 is CASSLHGAFF. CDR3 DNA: TGTGCCAGCAGCTTACACGGGGCTTTCTTT.

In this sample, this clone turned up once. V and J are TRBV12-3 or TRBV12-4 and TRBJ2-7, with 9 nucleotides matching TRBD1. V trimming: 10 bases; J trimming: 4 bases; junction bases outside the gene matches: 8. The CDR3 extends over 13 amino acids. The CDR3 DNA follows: TGTGCCACCTCGGGACAGGGTGATTACGAGCAGTACTTC. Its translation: CATSGQGDYEQYF.

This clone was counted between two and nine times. The CDR3: CSVSEGRTEAFF. DNA for the CDR3: TGCAGCGTTTCTGAGGGGAGGACTGAAGCTTTCTTT. The rearrangement links TRBV29-1 to TRBJ1-1, with D possibly being TRBD1 (5 bases). V dropped 5 bases and J dropped 5 bases, with 12 bases sitting between them. CDR1 is SQVTM and CDR2 is ANQGSEA in the germline V gene. The CDR3 is 12 amino acids.

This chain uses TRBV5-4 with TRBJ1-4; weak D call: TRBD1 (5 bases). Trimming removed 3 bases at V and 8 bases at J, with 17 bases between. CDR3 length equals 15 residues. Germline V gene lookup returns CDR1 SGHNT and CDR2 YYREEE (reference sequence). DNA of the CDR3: TGTGCCAGCAGCTACAGTAGGGGCCCAGGGGAAAAACTGTTTTTT. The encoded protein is CASSYSRGPGEKLFF. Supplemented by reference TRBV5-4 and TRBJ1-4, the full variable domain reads ETGVTQSPTHLIKTRGQQVTLRCSSQSGHNTVSWYQQALGQGPQFIFQYYREEENGRGNFPPRFSGLQFPNYSSELNVNALELDDSALYLCASSYSRGPGEKLFFGSGTQLSVL.

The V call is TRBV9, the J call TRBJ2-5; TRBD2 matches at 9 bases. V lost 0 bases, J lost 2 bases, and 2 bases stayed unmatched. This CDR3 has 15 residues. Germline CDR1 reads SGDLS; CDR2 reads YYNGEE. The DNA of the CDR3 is TGTGCCAGCAGCGTAGGGAGCGGGGGGCAAGAGACCCAGTACTTC. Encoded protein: CASSVGSGGQETQYF.

CDR3 nucleotide sequence: TGTGCCAGCAGCAACCCTCTAGAAGGCGAAAAACTGTTTTTT. Translation gives CASSNPLEGEKLFF. The rearrangement links TRBV9 to TRBJ1-4; D gene ambiguous. V lost 4 bases and J 8 bases, leaving 15 bases between the germline ends. From germline, CDR1 is SGDLS and CDR2 YYNGEE. This CDR3 has 14 amino acids.

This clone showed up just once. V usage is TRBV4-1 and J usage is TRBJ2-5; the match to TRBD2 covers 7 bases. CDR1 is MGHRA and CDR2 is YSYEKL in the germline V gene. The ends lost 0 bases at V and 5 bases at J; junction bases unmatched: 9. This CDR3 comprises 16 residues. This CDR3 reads CASSQDPSGVGETQYF. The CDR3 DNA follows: TGCGCCAGCAGCCAAGATCCTAGCGGAGTTGGGGAGACCCAGTACTTC.

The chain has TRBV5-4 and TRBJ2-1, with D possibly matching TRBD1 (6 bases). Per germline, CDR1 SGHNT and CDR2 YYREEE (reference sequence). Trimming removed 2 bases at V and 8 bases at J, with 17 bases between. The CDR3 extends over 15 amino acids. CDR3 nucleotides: TGTGCCAGCAGCTTAGGGCAGGGGATAAGGGATGAGCAGTTCTTC. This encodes CASSLGQGIRDEQFF. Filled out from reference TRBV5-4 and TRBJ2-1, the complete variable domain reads ETGVTQSPTHLIKTRGQQVTLRCSSQSGHNTVSWYQQALGQGPQFIFQYYREEENGRGNFPPRFSGLQFPNYSSELNVNALELDDSALYLCASSLGQGIRDEQFFGPGTRLTVL.

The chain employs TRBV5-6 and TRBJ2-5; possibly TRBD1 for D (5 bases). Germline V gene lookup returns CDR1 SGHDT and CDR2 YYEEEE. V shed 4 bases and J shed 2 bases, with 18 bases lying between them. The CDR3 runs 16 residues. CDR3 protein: CASSALGAKVQETQYF. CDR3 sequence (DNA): TGTGCCAGCAGCGCGTTAGGGGCTAAGGTACAAGAGACCCAGTACTTC.

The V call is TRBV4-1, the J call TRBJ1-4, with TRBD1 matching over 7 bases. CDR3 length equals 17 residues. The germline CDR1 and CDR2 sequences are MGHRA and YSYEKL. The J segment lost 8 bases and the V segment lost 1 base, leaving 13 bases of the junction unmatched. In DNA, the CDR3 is TGCGCCAGCAGCCAAGGACAGGGCGCGGTCGTTCGGGAAAAACTGTTTTTT. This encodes CASSQGQGAVVREKLFF.

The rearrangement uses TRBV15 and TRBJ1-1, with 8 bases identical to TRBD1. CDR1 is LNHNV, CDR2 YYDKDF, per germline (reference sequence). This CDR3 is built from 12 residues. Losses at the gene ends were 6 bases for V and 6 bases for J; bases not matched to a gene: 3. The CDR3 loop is CATSSTGAEAFF. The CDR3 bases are TGTGCCACCAGTTCGACAGGGGCTGAAGCTTTCTTT.

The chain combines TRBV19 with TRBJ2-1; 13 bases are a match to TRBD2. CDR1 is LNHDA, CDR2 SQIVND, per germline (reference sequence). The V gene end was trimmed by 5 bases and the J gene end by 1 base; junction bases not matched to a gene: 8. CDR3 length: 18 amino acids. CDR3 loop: CASSLLAGGAMSYNEQFF. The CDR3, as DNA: TGTGCCAGTAGTTTACTAGCGGGAGGGGCTATGTCCTACAATGAGCAGTTCTTC.

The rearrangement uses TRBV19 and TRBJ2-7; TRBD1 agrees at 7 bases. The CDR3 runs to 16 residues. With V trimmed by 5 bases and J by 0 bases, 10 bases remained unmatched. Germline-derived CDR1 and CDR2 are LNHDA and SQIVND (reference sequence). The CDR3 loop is CASSVQGTARSYEQYF. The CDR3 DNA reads TGTGCCAGTAGTGTCCAGGGGACAGCTCGCTCCTACGAGCAGTACTTC.

CDR3 amino acids: CAWSVHRLSYGYTF. Here the CDR3 DNA reads TGTGCCTGGAGTGTCCACAGGCTATCCTATGGCTACACCTTC. J is TRBJ1-2 and V is TRBV30; TRBD1 might be the D (5 bases). The CDR3 sequence is 14 residues long. V was pared by 0 bases and J by 4 bases, with 12 bases between. The germline CDR1 and CDR2 sequences are GTSNPN and SVGIG (reference sequence).

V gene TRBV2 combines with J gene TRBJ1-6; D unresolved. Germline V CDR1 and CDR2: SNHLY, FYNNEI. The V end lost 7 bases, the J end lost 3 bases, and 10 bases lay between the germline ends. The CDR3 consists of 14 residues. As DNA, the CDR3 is TGTGCCAGCAAGAGTCGCCTCTATAATTCACCCCTCCACTTT. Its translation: CASKSRLYNSPLHF.

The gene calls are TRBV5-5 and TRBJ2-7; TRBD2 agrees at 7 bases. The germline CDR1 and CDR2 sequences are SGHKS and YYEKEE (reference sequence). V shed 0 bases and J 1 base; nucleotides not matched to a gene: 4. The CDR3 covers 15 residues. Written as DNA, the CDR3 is TGTGCCAGCAGCTTGGGCCCTAGCGGATCCTACGAGCAGTACTTC. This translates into CASSLGPSGSYEQYF.

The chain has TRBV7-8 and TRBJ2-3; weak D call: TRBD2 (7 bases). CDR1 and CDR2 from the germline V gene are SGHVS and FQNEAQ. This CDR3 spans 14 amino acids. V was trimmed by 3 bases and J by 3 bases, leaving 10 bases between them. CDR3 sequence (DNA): TGTGCCAGCAGCTTGGGGGGGGCTACAGATACGCAGTATTTT. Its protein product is CASSLGGATDTQYF.

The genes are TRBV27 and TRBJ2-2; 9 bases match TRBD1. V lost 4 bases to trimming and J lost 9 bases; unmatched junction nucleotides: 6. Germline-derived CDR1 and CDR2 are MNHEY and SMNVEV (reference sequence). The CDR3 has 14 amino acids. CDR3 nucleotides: TGTGCCAGCAGTTCCGGACAGGGGCTACGGGAGCTGTTTTTT. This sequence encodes CASSSGQGLRELFF.

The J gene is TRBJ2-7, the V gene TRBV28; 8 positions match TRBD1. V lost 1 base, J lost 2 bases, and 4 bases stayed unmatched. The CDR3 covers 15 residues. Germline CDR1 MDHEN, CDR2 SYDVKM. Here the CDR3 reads CASSLFGQGPYEQYF. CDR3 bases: TGTGCCAGCAGTTTATTCGGACAGGGACCCTACGAGCAGTACTTC.

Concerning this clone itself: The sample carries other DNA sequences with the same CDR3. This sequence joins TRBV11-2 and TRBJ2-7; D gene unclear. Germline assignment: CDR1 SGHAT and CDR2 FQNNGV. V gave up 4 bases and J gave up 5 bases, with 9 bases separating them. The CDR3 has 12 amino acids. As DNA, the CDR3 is TGTGCCAGCAGCTCCAACAGAGACGAGCAGTACTTC. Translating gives CASSSNRDEQYF.

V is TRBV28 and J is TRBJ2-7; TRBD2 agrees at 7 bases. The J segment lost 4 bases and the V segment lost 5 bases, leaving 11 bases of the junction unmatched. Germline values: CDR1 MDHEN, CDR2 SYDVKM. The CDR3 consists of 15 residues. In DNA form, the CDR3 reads TGTGCCAGCAGTCCTCACAGCGGGACTTTATACGAGCAGTACTTC. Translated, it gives CASSPHSGTLYEQYF.

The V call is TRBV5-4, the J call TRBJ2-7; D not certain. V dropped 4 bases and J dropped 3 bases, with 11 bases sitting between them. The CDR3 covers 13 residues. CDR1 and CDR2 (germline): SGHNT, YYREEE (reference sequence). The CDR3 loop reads CASSPPGGYEQYF. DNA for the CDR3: TGTGCCAGCAGCCCCCCCGGTGGCTACGAGCAGTACTTC.

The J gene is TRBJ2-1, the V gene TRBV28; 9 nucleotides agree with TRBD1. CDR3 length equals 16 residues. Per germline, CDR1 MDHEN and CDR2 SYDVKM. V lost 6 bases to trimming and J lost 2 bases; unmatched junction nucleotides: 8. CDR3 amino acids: CASRGAGQGTYNEQFF. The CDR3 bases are TGTGCCAGCAGGGGTGCGGGACAGGGTACCTACAATGAGCAGTTCTTC.

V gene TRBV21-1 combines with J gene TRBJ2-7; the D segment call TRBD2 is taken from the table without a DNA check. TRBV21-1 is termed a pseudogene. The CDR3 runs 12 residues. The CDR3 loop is CASSKARHEQYF. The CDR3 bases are TGTGCCAGCAGCAAGGCGCGGCACGAGCAGTACTTC.

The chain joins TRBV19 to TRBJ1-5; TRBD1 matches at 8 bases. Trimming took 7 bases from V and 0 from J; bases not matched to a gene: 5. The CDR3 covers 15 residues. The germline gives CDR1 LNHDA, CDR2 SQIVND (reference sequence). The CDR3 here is CASMQGAVSNQPQHF. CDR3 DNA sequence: TGTGCCAGTATGCAGGGGGCGGTTAGCAATCAGCCCCAGCATTTT.

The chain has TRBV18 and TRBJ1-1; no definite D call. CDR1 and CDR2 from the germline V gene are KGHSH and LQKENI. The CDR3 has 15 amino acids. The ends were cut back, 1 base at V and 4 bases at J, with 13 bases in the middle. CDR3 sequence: CASSPRGPVGTEAFF. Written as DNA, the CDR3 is TGTGCCAGCTCACCACGAGGGCCAGTGGGCACTGAAGCTTTCTTT.

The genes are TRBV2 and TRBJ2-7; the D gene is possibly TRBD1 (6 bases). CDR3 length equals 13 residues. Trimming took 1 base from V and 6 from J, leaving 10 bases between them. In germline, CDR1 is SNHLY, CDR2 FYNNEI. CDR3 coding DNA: TGTGCCAGCAGTGAAGGAACAGGGACCGAGCAGTACTTC. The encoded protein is CASSEGTGTEQYF.